This T cell receptor beta chain was sequenced for a study of cytomegalovirus exposure and HLA in healthy donors. This CDR3 region has 11 residues. Trimming took 3 bases from V and 8 from J, leaving 10 bases between them. The germline gives CDR1 GTSNPN, CDR2 SVGIG (reference sequence). This PCR relied on a set of 60 Vbeta primers and 13 Jbeta primers. Assay used: immunoSEQ multiplex PCR; TCRdb lists only in-frame clones, some missing. The sample holds 95,000 to 100,000 clones, 75% seen once. The receptor comes from a man in his fifties or sixties in good health and CMV-seronegative. V and J are TRBV30 and TRBJ1-2, with D unresolved. The sequenced sample was PBMCs. The CDR3 DNA reads TGTGCCTGGAGACGGGGAGACGGCTACACCTTC. This sequence encodes CAWRRGDGYTF.